The rows below give T cell receptor beta chains drawn from one sample of a study of OX40 agonist ivuxolimab in advanced cancers. Measured with immunoSEQ multiplex PCR; TCRdb has only the in-frame clones, and not every one. The sample has about 66,000 clones; around 87% are singletons. Source: CD4+ or CD8+ T cells sorted from blood, taken in a trial of the OX40 agonist ivuxolimab. All receptors come from an adult with an advanced solid tumor such as melanoma, head and neck, liver or kidney cancer. Each CDR3 is given with its conserved first and last residue. D genes are given only for firm matches. The size of a clone is reported for some rows only, either as once, few or many, or as a class for expanded clones.

clone_size d_call j_call v_call cdr3_nt cdr3_aa
NA NA TRBJ1-1 TRBV6-6 TGTGCCAGCAGTCGCCTAGAGACGAACACTGAAGCTTTCTTT CASSRLETNTEAFF
NA NA TRBJ2-1 TRBV9 TGTGCCAGCAGCGTAGCCCCCGAGAATGAGCAGTTCTTC CASSVAPENEQFF
NA NA TRBJ2-7 TRBV7-2 TGTGCCAGCAGCTTAGGCCGGGGCGCTTACGAGCAGTACTTC CASSLGRGAYEQYF
NA TRBD2 TRBJ2-3 TRBV28 TGTGCCAGCAGCCCACCGTCCGGTTTACTAGCGGACAAAAGCACAGATACGCAGTATTTT CASSPPSGLLADKSTDTQYF
NA NA TRBJ2-3 TRBV20-1 TGCAGTGCTAGCCCTTCGGATACGCAGTATTTT CSASPSDTQYF
NA TRBD1 TRBJ2-1 TRBV7-3 TGTGCCAGCAGCTTAAGCCACGGACAGGGAGGCAATGAGCAGTTCTTC CASSLSHGQGGNEQFF
NA NA TRBJ2-3 TRBV29-1 TGCAGCGTTGAAGTAGGGGTAGCGACAGATACGCAGTATTTT CSVEVGVATDTQYF
NA NA TRBJ1-1 TRBV5-1 TGCGCCAGCAGGATAGTTACGTCGGTGAACACTGAAGCTTTCTTT CASRIVTSVNTEAFF
NA TRBD1 TRBJ1-5 TRBV28 TGTGCCAGCAGTCGACAGGGCGAAGGACCGAATCAGCCCCAGCATTTT CASSRQGEGPNQPQHF
few NA TRBJ1-5 TRBV19 TGTGCCAGCGATGATCGGACAGTAGGAATCAATCAGCCCCAGCATTTT CASDDRTVGINQPQHF
NA TRBD1 TRBJ2-7 TRBV5-6 TGTGCCAGCAGTCTGGTAGGGGGCGGGTACGAGCAGTACTTC CASSLVGGGYEQYF
few NA TRBJ1-4 TRBV19 TGTGCCAGTAGTACGTCACAGGGTTTGAGTCTGTTTTTT CASSTSQGLSLFF
once NA TRBJ2-7 TRBV28 TGTGCCAGCAGGACCCCGGGGGCCGAGCAGTACTTC CASRTPGAEQYF
NA TRBD1 TRBJ1-1 TRBV6-5 TGTGCCAGCAGGCCGACAGGGGGGTACACTGAAGCTTTCTTT CASRPTGGYTEAFF
NA NA TRBJ2-3 TRBV5-4 TGTGCCATAGGGAGACTTAGCACAGATACGCAGTATTTT CAIGRLSTDTQYF
NA TRBD2 TRBJ2-3 TRBV6-1 TGTGCCAGCAGTGGGACTAGAATATCCGTCGGCACAGATACGCAGTATTTT CASSGTRISVGTDTQYF
NA TRBD2 TRBJ2-1 TRBV18 TGTGCCAGCTCACCGGGGCTAGCGGAAACCAATGAGCAGTTCTTC CASSPGLAETNEQFF
NA TRBD1 TRBJ1-1 TRBV7-8 TGTGCCAGCAGCCGAATCCAGGGGGGGACAGTGAACACTGAAGCTTTCTTT CASSRIQGGTVNTEAFF
NA NA TRBJ1-1 TRBV7-9 TGTGCCAGCAGCCCAAGGACGGGCATGAACACTGAAGCTTTCTTT CASSPRTGMNTEAFF
NA TRBD2 TRBJ2-7 TRBV28 TGTGCCAGCAGTTTCAGTCTAGCGGGCTTATCCTACGAGCAGTACTTC CASSFSLAGLSYEQYF
NA NA TRBJ2-7 TRBV6-5 TGTGCCAGCAGTTACTCTGTTGGGGGTAACTACGAGCAGTACTTC CASSYSVGGNYEQYF
NA NA TRBJ1-1 TRBV6-1 TGTGCCAGCAGCCTAGGGGGTGGAAGCACTGAAGCTTTCTTT CASSLGGGSTEAFF
NA TRBD1 TRBJ2-1 TRBV2 TGTGCCAGCAGTGAAGAGGGGGCTTACAATGAGCAGTTCTTC CASSEEGAYNEQFF
NA TRBD1 TRBJ1-3 TRBV9 TGTGCCAGCAGCGCCCAAGAAGGACAGGGGGCTGGAAACACCATATATTTT CASSAQEGQGAGNTIYF
NA TRBD1 TRBJ1-2 TRBV4-3 TGCGCCAGCACCCAAGGGACAGGCCCCTATGGCTACACCTTC CASTQGTGPYGYTF
NA NA TRBJ1-5 TRBV19 TGTGCCAGTAAACTACAAAGGGGGGGCAATCAGCCCCAGCATTTT CASKLQRGGNQPQHF
once NA TRBJ2-1 TRBV6-1 TGTGCCAGCAGTGAAGTCAGAGACAATGAGCAGTTCTTC CASSEVRDNEQFF
few NA TRBJ2-7 TRBV28 TGTGCCAGCAGGTCAACCGGGACTTTCGGCTACGAGCAGTACTTC CASRSTGTFGYEQYF
NA NA TRBJ2-4 TRBV5-1 TGCGCCAGCAGCATCGAGCTGGCCAAAAACATTCAGTACTTC CASSIELAKNIQYF
few NA TRBJ1-3 TRBV14 TGTGCCAGCAGCCGTCCCGCGGGAACTGGAAACACCATATATTTT CASSRPAGTGNTIYF
NA NA TRBJ1-5 TRBV25-1 TGTGCCAGCAGTGAATCGGGGGCCTTCAATCAGCCCCAGCATTTT CASSESGAFNQPQHF
NA NA TRBJ1-2 TRBV5-1 TGCGCCAGCAGCTTGGCCCAGGTTGGGCATGGCTACACCTTC CASSLAQVGHGYTF
NA NA TRBJ1-5 TRBV15 TGTGCCACCAGCAGTAGGGGCCGGGGTCAGCCCCAGCATTTT CATSSRGRGQPQHF
NA NA TRBJ2-7 TRBV6-6 TGTGCCAGCAGTTACCCCCTAGGGCACGAGCAGTACTTC CASSYPLGHEQYF
NA NA TRBJ2-5 TRBV4-3 TGCGCCAGCAGCCAAGATCGGGCAGTTCCCGGGACCCAGTACTTC CASSQDRAVPGTQYF
NA NA TRBJ2-2 TRBV27 TGTGCCAGCAGTTGGGGGACGGGGAACACCGGGGAGCTGTTTTTT CASSWGTGNTGELFF